Sequencing of this T cell receptor beta chain was carried out in a study of CD8 T cell repertoires and HIV-1 epitope variants. The overall study: Tested: three Gag epitope families, Nef HW9 and YT9. The baseline condition was 1M T cells left uncultured.

Details on this clone: The target antigen is unknown.

On the immunoSEQ platform, TCR beta CDR3s were sequenced at survey depth. Produced via immunoSEQ multiplex PCR; TCRdb's table is partial and in-frame only. The table records 4,500 to 6,500 clones, 66% of them present only once. General observations from the study: No clonotypes responded to the TAALDMSHF plasma variant; 4 or 5 recognized KF9, one HW9.

V gave up 8 bases and J gave up 5 bases, with 33 bases separating them. Germline V gives CDR1 LNHDA, CDR2 SQIVND (reference sequence). The CDR3 spans 19 residues. The clonotype comes from a male donor with HIV. This chain connects TRBV19 to TRBJ1-2, with D possibly being TRBD1 (5 bases). Material for sequencing was cultured CD8+ T cells derived from PBMCs. CDR3 sequence reads: CASRPREIDPQGLWYGYTF. CDR3 DNA: TGTGCCAGTCGTCCCCGCGAAATTGACCCCCAGGGCCTTTGGTATGGCTACACCTTC.